Included here is one TCR beta chain sequence, with context. Profiled with immunoSEQ multiplex PCR; TCRdb holds only in-frame clones, not every one. This sample yields about 83,000 clones, of which around 90% are seen a single time; 8% belongs to the top ten. This sample is drawn from a study of blood T cell repertoires in COVID-19. CDR3 size: 14 residues. Germline CDR1 is SGHRS and CDR2 is YFSETQ. V was pared by 7 bases and J by 3 bases, with 5 bases of the junction left unmatched. Specimen: peripheral blood. The V and J genes are TRBV5-1 and TRBJ2-2; TRBD1 agrees at 8 bases. This clonotype originated in a man older than 75 with active or convalescent COVID-19. The chain's CDR3 is CASGTGEDTGELFF. The CDR3 DNA reads TGCGCCAGCGGGACAGGAGAGGACACCGGGGAGCTGTTTTTT.